This TCR beta chain was identified during a study of type 1 regulatory T cells. General study results and limits: Compared with non-type 1 regulatory T cells, type 1 regulatory T cells showed a more restricted TCR repertoire.

This clonotype came up once. Antigen: not known. This clone may be a read error of a much larger clone one base away. TCRdb independently ran MiXCR on the reads; one entry per CDR3 protein. The top ten hold around 8% of the sample, which has approximately 43,000 distinct CDR3 sequences, 9.5% to 15% seen once. The TCR was taken from a human donor in good health. What was sequenced was cultured non-Tr1 T cells, either the whole culture or a sorted T cell fraction (not recorded which).

The CDR3 DNA reads TGTGTCATCAGTGAGTCGACGGGGGGCGGATCCTACGAGCAGTACTTC. This translates into CVISESTGGGSYEQYF. The chain combines TRBV10-3 with TRBJ2-7; TRBD2 is a possible D gene (7 bases). The CDR3 has 16 residues. Germline V CDR1 and CDR2: ENHRY, SYGVKD.